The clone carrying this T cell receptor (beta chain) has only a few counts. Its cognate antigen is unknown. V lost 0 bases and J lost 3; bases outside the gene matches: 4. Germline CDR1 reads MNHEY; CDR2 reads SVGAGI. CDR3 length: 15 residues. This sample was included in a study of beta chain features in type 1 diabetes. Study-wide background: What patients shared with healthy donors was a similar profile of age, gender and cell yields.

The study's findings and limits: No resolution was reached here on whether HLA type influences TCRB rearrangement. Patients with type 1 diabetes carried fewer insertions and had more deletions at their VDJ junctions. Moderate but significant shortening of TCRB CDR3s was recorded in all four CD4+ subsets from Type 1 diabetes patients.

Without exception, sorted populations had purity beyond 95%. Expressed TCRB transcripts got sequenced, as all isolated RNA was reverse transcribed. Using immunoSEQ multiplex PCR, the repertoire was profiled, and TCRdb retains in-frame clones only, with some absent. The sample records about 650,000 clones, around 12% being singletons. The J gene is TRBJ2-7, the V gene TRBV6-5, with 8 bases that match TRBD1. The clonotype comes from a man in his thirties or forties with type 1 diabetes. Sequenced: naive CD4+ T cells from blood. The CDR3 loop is CASSYSTGAVYEQYF. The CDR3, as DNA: TGTGCCAGCAGTTACTCGACAGGGGCCGTCTACGAGCAGTACTTC.